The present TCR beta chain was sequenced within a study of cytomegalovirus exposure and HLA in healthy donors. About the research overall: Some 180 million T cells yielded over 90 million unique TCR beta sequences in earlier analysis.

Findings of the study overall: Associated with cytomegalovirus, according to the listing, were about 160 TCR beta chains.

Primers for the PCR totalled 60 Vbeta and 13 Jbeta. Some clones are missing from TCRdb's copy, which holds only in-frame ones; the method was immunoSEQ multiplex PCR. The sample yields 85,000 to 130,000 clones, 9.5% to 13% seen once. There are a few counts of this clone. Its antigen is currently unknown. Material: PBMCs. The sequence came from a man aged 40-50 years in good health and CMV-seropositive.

CDR3 DNA sequence: TGTGCCAGCAGCTTAGAGAGTCTCGGTCAGCCCCAGCATTTT. Its translation: CASSLESLGQPQHF. The J gene is TRBJ1-5, the V gene TRBV11-2; D is unresolved. The CDR3 contains 14 residues. V dropped 0 bases and J dropped 6 bases, with 9 bases sitting between them. CDR1 SGHAT and CDR2 FQNNGV come from the germline V gene.